These 25 T cell receptor beta chains were sequenced from one sample in a study of T cells after yellow fever vaccination. TCRdb ran MiXCR on the 5' RACE reads and lists one entry per CDR3 protein. The sample has 200,000 to 300,000 distinct CDR3 sequences, less than 7.5% seen once. Specimen: CD4+ T cells sorted from PBMCs, collected on the day of the yellow fever booster vaccination. Receptor source: a man aged 25 to 40 who received the YFV17D yellow fever vaccine.

The rearrangement joins TRBV9 to TRBJ1-4, with D maybe TRBD1 (6 bases). The CDR3 is 16 amino acids. The ends were cut back, 4 bases at V and 4 bases at J, with 17 bases in the middle. Germline CDR1 SGDLS, CDR2 YYNGEE. Here the CDR3 DNA reads TGTGCCAGCAGCCCCCGAGGTCTCAGGGGTAATGAAAAACTGTTTTTT. Amino acids: CASSPRGLRGNEKLFF. Full variable domain (missing parts from reference TRBV9 and TRBJ1-4): DSGVTQTPKHLITATGQRVTLRCSPRSGDLSVYWYQQSLDQGLQFLIQYYNGEERAKGNILERFSAQQFPDLHSELNLSSLELGDSALYFCASSPRGLRGNEKLFFGSGTQLSVL.

This clonotype was observed a few times. The chain links TRBV11-3 to TRBJ2-1; D is possibly TRBD1 (5 bases). Germline V gene data show CDR1 as SGHNT and CDR2 as YENEEA. Between the trimmed V and J ends, which lost 0 bases and 3 bases, there was a span of 9 bases. This CDR3 is 15 amino acids long. In DNA, the CDR3 is TGTGCCAGCAGCTTAGAATGGCAGGGCTACAATGAGCAGTTCTTC. Encoded protein: CASSLEWQGYNEQFF.

This clonotype was seen ten or more times. The J gene is TRBJ2-3, the V gene TRBV20-1, with unresolved D. The germline CDR1 and CDR2 sequences are DFQATT and SNEGSKA (reference sequence). The V and J ends lost 0 bases and 4 bases respectively, with 11 bases between them. This CDR3 contains 14 residues. CDR3 amino acids: CSARDHISADTQYF. CDR3 sequence (DNA): TGCAGTGCTAGAGATCACATATCAGCAGATACGCAGTATTTT.

In its sample, this clonotype was seen many times. CDR3 coding DNA: TGTGCCAGCAGTTACCCTACTAGCGGTCGGGGCTACGAGCAGTACTTC. Residues: CASSYPTSGRGYEQYF. The genes are TRBV6-5 and TRBJ2-7; 8 nucleotides match TRBD2. Germline V gene lookup returns CDR1 MNHEY and CDR2 SVGAGI. The CDR3 is 16 residues long. The junction had 9 bases not matched to a gene; V was cut back by 2 bases and J by 3 bases.

The genes are TRBV5-1 and TRBJ1-2; D ambiguous. With 1 base removed from V and 7 bases from J, the gap between germline ends came to 20 bases. The CDR3 extends over 16 amino acids. Per the germline V gene, CDR1 is SGHRS and CDR2 is YFSETQ. CDR3 DNA sequence: TGCGCCAGCAGCTTGATTTATAAGGATCCCCGGGGTGGCTACACCTTC. Residues: CASSLIYKDPRGGYTF.

This chain connects TRBV6-1 to TRBJ2-7; D is ambiguous. Trimming cost V 6 bases and J 5 bases, with 20 bases left between them. This CDR3 region has 15 residues. From germline, CDR1 is MNHNS and CDR2 SASEGT. The CDR3 DNA follows: TGTGCCAGCAGCAACGGGTTGGCAATTAGAGACGAGCAGTACTTC. Translation gives CASSNGLAIRDEQYF.

The chain combines TRBV2 with TRBJ1-5; D is unclear. The V gene's germline CDR1 is SNHLY and CDR2 FYNNEI. V was clipped by 6 bases and J by 2 bases, with 11 bases between them. CDR3 length: 14 amino acids. CDR3 loop: CASRRELGNQPQHF. As DNA, the CDR3 is TGTGCCAGCAGACGGGAACTCGGCAATCAGCCCCAGCATTTT.

This clonotype was seen many times. This rearrangement joins TRBV5-5 to TRBJ2-1; the D gene is possibly TRBD2 (5 bases). Germline-derived CDR1 and CDR2 are SGHKS and YYEKEE (reference sequence). The ends were cut back, 4 bases at V and 2 bases at J, with 16 bases in the middle. This CDR3 has 16 residues. In DNA, the CDR3 is TGTGCCAGCAGCCCAGCAGTCTCGCGGGCCTACAATGAGCAGTTCTTC. This codes for CASSPAVSRAYNEQFF. Variable domain in full (rest from reference TRBV5-5 and TRBJ2-1): DAGVTQSPTHLIKTRGQQVTLRCSPISGHKSVSWYQQVLGQGPQFIFQYYEKEERGRGNFPDRFSARQFPNYSSELNVNALLLGDSALYLCASSPAVSRAYNEQFFGPGTRLTVL.

This clonotype has just a few counts. V usage is TRBV20-1 and J usage is TRBJ2-7; D might be TRBD1 or TRBD2, each matching 5 bases. This CDR3 is 14 amino acids long. The V gene lost 6 bases and the J gene lost 2 bases, with 17 bases spanning the gap. The V gene's germline CDR1 is DFQATT and CDR2 SNEGSKA (reference sequence). CDR3 in amino acids: CSAVSRDRTYEQYF. In DNA, the CDR3 is TGCAGTGCCGTTTCCCGGGACCGAACCTACGAGCAGTACTTC.

This clonotype was counted ten times or more. The genes are TRBV7-6 and TRBJ2-3; 12 bases line up with TRBD2. The trim removed 0 bases at V and 8 bases at J, leaving 9 bases unmatched. Germline V gene data show CDR1 as SGHVS and CDR2 as FNYEAQ. The CDR3 extends over 17 amino acids. In DNA, the CDR3 is TGTGCCAGCAGCTTAGCACCCCTAGCGGGAGGGCCGGGTACGCAGTATTTT. It yields the protein CASSLAPLAGGPGTQYF.

This clonotype came up many times. The chain uses TRBV28 and TRBJ2-4, with D perhaps matching TRBD2 (6 bases). The ends were cut back, 5 bases at V and 0 bases at J, with 8 bases in the middle. The CDR3 is made up of 14 amino acids. Germline V CDR1 and CDR2: MDHEN, SYDVKM. CDR3 sequence: CASSRGLAKNIQYF. The CDR3 DNA is TGTGCCAGCAGTCGGGGACTAGCCAAAAACATTCAGTACTTC.

This clonotype was found many times. The chain uses TRBV6-5 and TRBJ2-7, with 9 bases that match TRBD1. Germline CDR1 and CDR2: MNHEY and SVGAGI. Losses at the gene ends were 4 bases for V and 3 bases for J; bases not matched to a gene: 1. This CDR3 comprises 13 residues. The CDR3 DNA reads TGTGCCAGCAGTTGGGACAGGGACTACGAGCAGTACTTC. Protein: CASSWDRDYEQYF.

The chain uses TRBV6-5 and TRBJ2-2; D gene ambiguous. There are 14 residues in the CDR3. Germline CDR1 and CDR2: MNHEY and SVGAGI. The ends were cut back, 2 bases at V and 6 bases at J, with 10 bases in the middle. The CDR3 is CASSYAISAGELFF. As DNA, the CDR3 is TGTGCCAGCAGTTACGCCATCTCGGCCGGGGAGCTGTTTTTT.

The chain couples TRBV15 to TRBJ2-7; 10 bases line up with TRBD1. This CDR3 comprises 16 residues. V was pared by 2 bases and J by 3 bases, with 7 bases of the junction left unmatched. Germline V CDR1 and CDR2: LNHNV, YYDKDF (reference sequence). The CDR3 is CATSRTTGTGVYEQYF. The CDR3 DNA sequence: TGTGCCACCAGCAGAACCACCGGGACAGGGGTCTACGAGCAGTACTTC.

This clonotype was observed many times. The V gene is TRBV7-2, the J gene TRBJ2-7, with TRBD2 as a possible D gene (6 bases). The CDR3 runs to 12 residues. Per germline, CDR1 SGHTA and CDR2 FQGNSA. Trimming removed 8 bases from V and 1 base from J, with 9 bases in between. CDR3 sequence: CASALASYEQYF. The CDR3 nucleotides read TGTGCCAGCGCGCTAGCGTCCTACGAGCAGTACTTC.

This clonotype was found a few times. The junction and the germline gene differ at one end; a read error may be behind it. V usage is TRBV7-7 and J usage is TRBJ2-5, with D hard to call. The germline V gene has CDR1 SSHAT and CDR2 FNYEAQ (reference sequence). The CDR3 runs to 13 residues. CDR3 loop: CASSSHNSETQYF. Here the CDR3 DNA reads TGTGCTAGCAGCTCTCACAACTCAGAGACCCAGTACTTC.

This clonotype came up many times. The chain combines TRBV27 with TRBJ1-5; D is unresolved. Germline-derived CDR1 and CDR2 are MNHEY and SMNVEV (reference sequence). V was clipped by 5 bases and J by 3 bases, with 17 bases between them. This CDR3 has 16 amino acids. The CDR3 spells CASSPRIGGYNQPQHF. The CDR3 nucleotides are TGTGCCAGCAGTCCACGCATCGGAGGGTACAATCAGCCCCAGCATTTT.

This clonotype was counted at least ten times. The chain has TRBV12-3 or TRBV12-4 and TRBJ2-7, with D perhaps assigned TRBD1 or TRBD2 (6 bases each). Trimming took off 5 bases at V and 6 bases at J, with 14 bases between the two ends. CDR3 length equals 13 residues. CDR3 DNA: TGTGCCAGCAGTGGGAGTGGGGGGCGCGAGCAGTACTTC. Residues: CASSGSGGREQYF.

At least ten counts were recorded for this clonotype. The rearrangement links TRBV29-1 to TRBJ2-7; 11 bases map to TRBD2. Trimming at V came to 6 bases and at J to 2 bases, leaving 9 bases not matched to a gene. Germline CDR1 reads SQVTM; CDR2 reads ANQGSEA. The CDR3 covers 15 residues. This CDR3 reads CSVKSSGRGTYEQYF. The CDR3 DNA is TGCAGCGTGAAGAGTAGCGGGAGGGGAACCTACGAGCAGTACTTC.

This clonotype was observed many times. This rearrangement joins TRBV7-3 to TRBJ2-2; D unclear. CDR1 and CDR2 (germline): SGHTA, FQGTGA. The CDR3 contains 11 residues. V lost 5 bases and J lost 6, with 4 bases in between. The DNA of the CDR3 is TGTGCCAGCAGCGAGGCCGGGGAGCTGTTTTTT. It is translated as CASSEAGELFF.

The chain links TRBV7-2 to TRBJ2-7; 12 bases line up with TRBD2. The length of the CDR3 is 17 residues. The germline CDR1 and CDR2 sequences are SGHTA and FQGNSA. With V trimmed by 3 bases and J by 2 bases, 8 bases remained unmatched. The CDR3 is CASSLGTSGSGAYEQYF. CDR3 DNA: TGTGCCAGCAGCTTGGGGACTAGCGGGTCCGGGGCCTACGAGCAGTACTTC. The entire variable domain, with the rest obtained from reference TRBV7-2 and TRBJ2-7, is as follows: GAGVSQSPSNKVTEKGKDVELRCDPISGHTALYWYRQSLGQGLEFLIYFQGNSAPDKSGLPSDRFSAERTGGSVSTLTIQRTQQEDSAVYLCASSLGTSGSGAYEQYFGPGTRLTVT.

V usage is TRBV10-3 and J usage is TRBJ2-5; perhaps TRBD2 as D (6 bases). The CDR3 consists of 15 residues. V lost 0 bases to trimming and J lost 5 bases, with 13 bases between them. The germline V gene has CDR1 ENHRY and CDR2 SYGVKD. The CDR3 here is CAISESTGVGETQYF. CDR3 nucleotides: TGTGCCATCAGTGAGTCGACGGGAGTGGGTGAGACCCAGTACTTC.

This clonotype was seen just once. J is TRBJ2-5 and V is TRBV7-2, with 8 bases fitting TRBD1. The CDR3 spans 15 residues. V shed 5 bases, J shed 5 bases, and the junction held 10 bases outside the gene matches. Germline CDR1 and CDR2: SGHTA and FQGNSA. CDR3 sequence reads: CASSPPQGAGETQYF. The CDR3 DNA reads as TGTGCCAGCAGCCCACCCCAGGGGGCGGGGGAGACCCAGTACTTC.

This sequence joins TRBV7-3 and TRBJ2-3; D call uncertain. There are 13 residues in the CDR3. Germline V CDR1 and CDR2: SGHTA, FQGTGA. The V and J ends lost 5 bases and 6 bases respectively, with 12 bases between them. The CDR3 loop is CASSPNRADTQYF. CDR3 sequence (DNA): TGTGCCAGCAGCCCCAACCGGGCGGATACGCAGTATTTT.

The sample holds a few counts of this clonotype. This chain uses TRBV10-3 with TRBJ2-2, with TRBD1 matching 7 bases. This CDR3 has 13 amino acids. In germline, CDR1 is ENHRY, CDR2 SYGVKD. V was clipped by 9 bases and J by 4 bases; unmatched bases: 5. CDR3 sequence: CAIGQAVTGELFF. CDR3 nucleotide sequence: TGTGCCATTGGACAGGCTGTCACCGGGGAGCTGTTTTTT.